This TCR beta chain originates from a study of T cells after yellow fever vaccination. Looked up from germline, CDR1 is SGHVS and CDR2 is FNYEAQ. The V and J ends lost 5 bases and 6 bases, in that order; junction bases with no gene match: 7. The CDR3 is 14 residues long. Using its own MiXCR run on the 5' RACE reads, TCRdb lists one record per CDR3 protein. Among some 250,000 distinct CDR3 sequences listed, 3.6% were seen once. This clonotype was recorded many times. The sequence derives from a man aged 18 to 30 who received the YFV17D yellow fever vaccine. The rearrangement joins TRBV7-6 to TRBJ2-7, with 10 bases fitting TRBD1. The sequencing here drew on PBMCs, taken 15 days after the yellow fever booster vaccination. CDR3 loop: CASSTGQGLGEQYF. In nucleotides, the CDR3 is TGTGCCAGCAGCACGGGACAGGGGCTGGGCGAGCAGTACTTC.